This T cell receptor (beta chain) was sequenced during a study of T cells in Graves' hyperthyroidism and ophthalmopathy. RNA transcripts yielded amplified TCR beta CDR3 regions. First-round RT-PCR targeting the TCR CDR3 was performed with the HTBI primer set. TCRdb fed the multiplex PCR reads into MiXCR, producing one record per CDR3 protein. The sample lists under 350,000 distinct CDR3 sequences, about an eighth occurring once. Extraction of PBMCs used approximately 10 ml of fresh peripheral blood. There are 17 residues in the CDR3. After removal of 3 bases from V and 3 bases from J, the junction contained 10 bases not matched to a gene. Germline CDR1 is MGHRA and CDR2 is YSYEKL.

The sequence was collected from a woman aged 40 to 55 with Graves' hyperthyroidism. The chain couples TRBV4-1 to TRBJ2-1; 8 bases fit TRBD2. The specimen was blood. CDR3 protein: CASSHDPPGGGYNEQFF. CDR3 nucleotide sequence: TGCGCCAGCAGCCACGATCCTCCGGGAGGGGGCTACAATGAGCAGTTCTTC.